One sample yielded the 24 T cell receptor beta chains listed below, sequenced in a study of T cell repertoires in cytomegalovirus infection. Antigen specificity for these receptors is unknown. TCRdb passed the reads through MiXCR, listing each CDR3 protein once. Of about half a million distinct CDR3 sequences listed, 33% are singletons. The material sequenced was cultured PBMCs, taken from culture after CMV antigen stimulation. Source of these receptors: a human donor in good health (CMV status not recorded). Some clones in this sample may be carry-over from other donors' samples.

This clonotype was found a few times. J is TRBJ1-2 and V is TRBV24-1; D unresolved. V was clipped by 10 bases and J by 3 bases, with 11 bases between them. The CDR3 loop spans 12 amino acids. CDR1 KGHDR and CDR2 SFDVKD come from the germline V gene. CDR3 sequence: CATSDTDYGYTF. CDR3 coding DNA: TGTGCCACTTCTGACACCGACTATGGCTACACCTTC.

V gene TRBV4-3 combines with J gene TRBJ2-2; D call uncertain. The CDR3 is 17 amino acids. Trimming left V 0 bases short and J 6 bases short, with 17 bases between. Germline V gene sequence: CDR1 LGHNA, CDR2 YSLEER. The CDR3 sequence is CASSQETGFYYSGELFF. The DNA of the CDR3 is TGCGCCAGCAGCCAAGAAACGGGTTTCTATTATTCCGGGGAGCTGTTTTTT.

The chain joins TRBV7-2 to TRBJ2-3; 10 positions match TRBD2. The J segment lost 6 bases and the V segment lost 5 bases, leaving 11 bases of the junction unmatched. The germline V gene encodes CDR1 SGHTA and CDR2 FQGNSA. This CDR3 comprises 16 residues. Here the CDR3 DNA reads TGTGCCAGCAGCCTGCTAGCGGGAGTTGTCCGGGATACGCAGTATTTT. Translated: CASSLLAGVVRDTQYF.

This clonotype has more than one count but fewer than ten. V gene TRBV7-6 combines with J gene TRBJ2-5; tentatively, D is TRBD1 (5 bases). The V end was cut by 2 bases, the J end by 7 bases, with 5 bases between. Germline assignment: CDR1 SGHVS and CDR2 FNYEAQ. There are 11 residues in the CDR3. The CDR3 DNA reads as TGTGCCAGCAGCTTACAGGGGACCCAGTACTTC. This translates into CASSLQGTQYF.

The rearrangement links TRBV5-6 to TRBJ2-1, with D tentatively TRBD2 (5 bases). Germline V gives CDR1 SGHDT, CDR2 YYEEEE. Trimming removed 3 bases at V and 0 bases at J, with 22 bases between. CDR3 size: 19 residues. DNA of the CDR3: TGTGCCAGCAGCTATTATAGGTCACTAGACCCCAACTCCTACAATGAGCAGTTCTTC. As protein: CASSYYRSLDPNSYNEQFF. Supplemented by reference TRBV5-6 and TRBJ2-1, the full variable domain reads DAGVTQSPTHLIKTRGQQVTLRCSPKSGHDTVSWYQQALGQGPQFIFQYYEEEERQRGNFPDRFSGHQFPNYSSELNVNALLLGDSALYLCASSYYRSLDPNSYNEQFFGPGTRLTVL.

The V gene is TRBV7-9, the J gene TRBJ2-1, with D unclear. The germline V and J ends were trimmed by 1 base and 6 bases, with 10 bases remaining between them. The CDR3 loop spans 14 amino acids. The germline CDR1 and CDR2 sequences are SEHNR and FQNEAQ (reference sequence). The CDR3 region is CASSLGISGNEQFF. The DNA for the CDR3 is TGTGCCAGCAGCTTAGGTATCTCTGGCAATGAGCAGTTCTTC.

This clonotype showed up just a few times. The chain joins TRBV20-1 to TRBJ2-5, with 8 bases that match TRBD2. From germline, CDR1 is DFQATT and CDR2 SNEGSKA (reference sequence). Trimming cost V 5 bases and J 4 bases; bases outside gene matches: 6. The CDR3 has 13 amino acids. Here the CDR3 DNA reads TGCAGTGCTGGACGGGGGGGTGTAGAGACCCAGTACTTC. Translation gives CSAGRGGVETQYF.

This clonotype was seen more than once but under ten times. The CDR3: CASSEEGDGYYGYTF. In DNA form, the CDR3 reads TGTGCCAGCAGTGAAGAAGGAGACGGATACTATGGCTACACCTTC. V and J are TRBV6-1 and TRBJ1-2; D unresolved. CDR3 length equals 15 residues. Germline assignment: CDR1 MNHNS and CDR2 SASEGT. V lost 1 base, J lost 3 bases, and 12 bases lay in between.

This chain joins TRBV27 and TRBJ1-2; no firm D call. The germline V gene encodes CDR1 MNHEY and CDR2 SMNVEV (reference sequence). V was clipped by 5 bases and J by 7 bases, with 14 bases between them. CDR3 size: 13 residues. The CDR3 DNA reads TGTGCCAGCAGTCGGAACGCTTTGTTTGGCTACACCTTC. Its translation: CASSRNALFGYTF.

This clonotype was observed a handful of times. This chain joins TRBV28 and TRBJ2-1, with 9 bases that match TRBD2. Germline CDR1 and CDR2: MDHEN and SYDVKM. V lost 4 bases and J lost 8; bases outside the gene matches: 6. This CDR3 is 14 amino acids long. The CDR3 DNA reads as TGTGCCAGCAGTTCCGGACTAGCGAAACATGAGCAGTTCTTC. Amino acids: CASSSGLAKHEQFF.

The chain carries TRBV7-8 and TRBJ1-4; maybe TRBD1 (5 bases). The germline CDR1 and CDR2 sequences are SGHVS and FQNEAQ. CDR3 size: 16 residues. V shed 2 bases and J shed 5 bases, with 15 bases lying between them. The CDR3 loop is CASSLTRGVENEKLFF. The CDR3 bases are TGTGCCAGCAGCTTAACCCGGGGGGTTGAGAATGAAAAACTGTTTTTT.

This clonotype was counted a few times. This chain uses TRBV14 with TRBJ2-1, with 8 bases aligning to TRBD2. V lost 1 base, J lost 9 bases, and 8 bases stayed unmatched. Germline V gene sequence: CDR1 SGHDN, CDR2 FVKESK. The CDR3 length is 15 residues. CDR3 sequence reads: CASSQVGLAPIEQFF. CDR3 in DNA: TGTGCCAGCAGCCAAGTCGGACTAGCCCCCATTGAGCAGTTCTTC.

This clonotype was seen at least ten times. This sequence joins TRBV7-2 and TRBJ2-3; D remains unclear. Germline CDR1 reads SGHTA; CDR2 reads FQGNSA. The V gene lost 4 bases and the J gene lost 4 bases, with 6 bases spanning the gap. This CDR3 spans 12 amino acids. The CDR3 nucleotides read TGTGCCAGCAGCTCCAGGTCAGATACGCAGTATTTT. Translation gives CASSSRSDTQYF. The full variable domain, completed using reference TRBV7-2 and TRBJ2-3, is GAGVSQSPSNKVTEKGKDVELRCDPISGHTALYWYRQSLGQGLEFLIYFQGNSAPDKSGLPSDRFSAERTGGSVSTLTIQRTQQEDSAVYLCASSSRSDTQYFGPGTRLTVL.

The J gene is TRBJ1-5, the V gene TRBV28, with TRBD1 matching over 9 bases. The CDR3 is 14 amino acids. Germline V lookup: CDR1 MDHEN, CDR2 SYDVKM. V shed 6 bases and J 5 bases; nucleotides not matched to a gene: 5. The CDR3 sequence: CASRSGTGHQPQHF. Written as DNA, the CDR3 is TGTGCCAGCAGATCCGGGACAGGGCATCAGCCCCAGCATTTT.

The V call is TRBV11-2, the J call TRBJ2-1, with a possible D match to TRBD2 (6 bases). In germline, CDR1 is SGHAT, CDR2 FQNNGV. The V end lost 3 bases, the J end lost 13 bases, and 16 bases lay between the germline ends. This CDR3 comprises 13 residues. CDR3 DNA sequence: TGTGCCAGCAGCTTGATCGGGCGGGATGGTCAGTTCTTC. It codes for CASSLIGRDGQFF.

The chain links TRBV28 to TRBJ2-7, with 9 bases matching TRBD1. CDR1 is MDHEN, CDR2 SYDVKM, per germline. The CDR3 is 14 amino acids. The V and J ends lost 4 bases and 3 bases, in that order; junction bases with no gene match: 4. CDR3 protein: CASSSGQGIYEQYV. DNA for the CDR3: TGTGCCAGCAGTTCTGGACAGGGGATCTACGAGCAGTACGTC.

This clonotype appeared a few times. The chain's CDR3 is CASSYSELAGAYYGYNEQFF. CDR3 nucleotides: TGTGCCAGCAGTTACTCAGAACTAGCGGGGGCCTACTACGGCTACAATGAGCAGTTCTTC. The chain couples TRBV6-6 to TRBJ2-1, with TRBD2 matching over 11 bases. The junction had 13 bases not matched to a gene; V was cut back by 0 bases and J by 3 bases. This CDR3 is 20 amino acids long. Per the germline V gene, CDR1 is MNHNY and CDR2 is SVGAGI (reference sequence).

The J gene is TRBJ2-3, the V gene TRBV6-2 or TRBV6-3; possibly TRBD2 for D (6 bases). Deletions cut 5 bases from V and 1 base from J, with 13 bases between. Germline V gives CDR1 MNHEY, CDR2 SVGEGT. This CDR3 is 15 amino acids long. As DNA, the CDR3 is TGTGCCAGCAGTGGAGGGGTTACTGGCACAGATACGCAGTATTTT. As protein: CASSGGVTGTDTQYF.

This clonotype has ten or more counts. The V call is TRBV7-2, the J call TRBJ2-5; a possible D gene is TRBD2 (6 bases). CDR3 length equals 17 residues. Trimming left V 3 bases short and J 7 bases short, with 24 bases between. The germline V gene has CDR1 SGHTA and CDR2 FQGNSA. CDR3 residues: CASSFQAGGPRGLTQYF. CDR3 DNA sequence: TGTGCCAGCAGCTTTCAGGCAGGAGGGCCAAGGGGCTTGACCCAGTACTTC.

The rearrangement links TRBV12-3 or TRBV12-4 to TRBJ2-2; 10 bases fit TRBD2. The CDR3 spans 16 residues. Trimming removed 2 bases from V and 3 bases from J; junction bases left unmatched: 3. CDR3: CASSLRLAGDTGELFF. For the CDR3, the DNA is TGTGCCAGCAGTTTACGTCTAGCGGGAGACACCGGGGAGCTGTTTTTT.

As for this clonotype: One junction end does not reproduce the germline sequence, and a read error may be involved. V is TRBV7-7 and J is TRBJ2-1, with D hard to call. The CDR3 extends over 13 amino acids. Germline V CDR1 and CDR2: SSHAT, FNYEAQ (reference sequence). The chain's CDR3 is CASSPQLAGEQFF. CDR3 in DNA: TGTGCTAGCAGCCCGCAGCTGGCAGGAGAGCAGTTCTTC. Complete variable domain (other parts from reference TRBV7-7 and TRBJ2-1): GAGVSQSPRYKVTKRGQDVTLRCDPISSHATLYWYQQALGQGPEFLTYFNYEAQPDKSGLPSDRFSAERPEGSISTLTIQRTEQRDSAMYRCASSPQLAGEQFFGPGTRLTVL.

This clonotype was seen a handful of times. This chain uses TRBV12-3 or TRBV12-4 with TRBJ1-2, with a tentative D call TRBD1 (5 bases). V was trimmed by 5 bases and J by 5 bases, leaving 21 bases between them. The CDR3 extends over 16 amino acids. DNA of the CDR3: TGTGCCAGCAGTCCAAGTGCAGGGCAGGAGTGGTATGGCTACACCTTC. This sequence encodes CASSPSAGQEWYGYTF.

This clonotype was observed a handful of times. The rearrangement joins TRBV7-2 to TRBJ1-5; 8 bases agree with TRBD1. The germline CDR1 and CDR2 sequences are SGHTA and FQGNSA. Unmatched junction bases numbered 5, after V lost 4 bases and J lost 6 bases. The CDR3 sequence is 14 residues long. Here the CDR3 reads CASSWRTGPQPQHF. The CDR3 coding sequence is TGTGCCAGCAGCTGGAGGACAGGGCCTCAGCCCCAGCATTTT.

This clonotype was seen a few times. The chain recombines TRBV7-6 with TRBJ2-3; 8 bases align to TRBD2. In germline, CDR1 is SGHVS, CDR2 FNYEAQ. J lost 0 bases, V lost 2 bases, and 7 bases had no gene match. This CDR3 is 17 amino acids long. CDR3 nucleotide sequence: TGTGCCAGCAGCTTAAAAGGAGCGGGAGAGAGCACAGATACGCAGTATTTT. Its protein product is CASSLKGAGESTDTQYF.